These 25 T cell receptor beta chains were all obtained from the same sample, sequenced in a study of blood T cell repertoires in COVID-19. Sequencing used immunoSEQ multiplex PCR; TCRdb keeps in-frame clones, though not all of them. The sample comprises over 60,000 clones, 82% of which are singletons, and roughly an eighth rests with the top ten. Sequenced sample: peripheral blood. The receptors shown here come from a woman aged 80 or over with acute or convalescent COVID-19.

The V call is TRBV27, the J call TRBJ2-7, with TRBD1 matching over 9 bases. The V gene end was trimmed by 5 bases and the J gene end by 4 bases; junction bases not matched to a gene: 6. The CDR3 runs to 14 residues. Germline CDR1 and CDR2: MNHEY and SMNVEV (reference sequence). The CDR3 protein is CASSHGTGRYEQYF. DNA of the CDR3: TGTGCCAGCAGTCACGGGACAGGGCGGTACGAGCAGTACTTC.

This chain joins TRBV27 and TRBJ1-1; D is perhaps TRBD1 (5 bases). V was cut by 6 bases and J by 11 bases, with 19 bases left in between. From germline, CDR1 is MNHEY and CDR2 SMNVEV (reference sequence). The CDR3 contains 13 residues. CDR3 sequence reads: CASSPPSDSRAFF. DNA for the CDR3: TGTGCCAGCAGCCCCCCCTCAGACAGTCGGGCTTTCTTT.

CDR3 nucleotide sequence: TGTGCCAGCACCTCAGGGAGGTCGGGCACTGAAGCTTTCTTT. Translated, it gives CASTSGRSGTEAFF. This chain connects TRBV9 to TRBJ1-1, with TRBD1 as a possible D gene (5 bases). This CDR3 contains 14 residues. Per germline, CDR1 SGDLS and CDR2 YYNGEE. V gave up 6 bases and J gave up 4 bases, with 16 bases separating them.

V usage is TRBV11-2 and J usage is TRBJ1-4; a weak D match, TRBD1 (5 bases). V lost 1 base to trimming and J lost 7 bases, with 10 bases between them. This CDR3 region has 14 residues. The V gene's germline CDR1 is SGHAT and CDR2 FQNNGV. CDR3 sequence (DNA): TGTGCCAGCAGCTTAGCACAGGAATTTGAAAAACTGTTTTTT. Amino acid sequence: CASSLAQEFEKLFF.

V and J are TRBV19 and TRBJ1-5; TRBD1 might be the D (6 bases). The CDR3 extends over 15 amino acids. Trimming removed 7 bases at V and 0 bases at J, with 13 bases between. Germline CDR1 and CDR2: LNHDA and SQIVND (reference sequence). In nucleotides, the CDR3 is TGTGCCAGTACCCAGGGACAAAATAGCAATCAGCCCCAGCATTTT. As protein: CASTQGQNSNQPQHF.

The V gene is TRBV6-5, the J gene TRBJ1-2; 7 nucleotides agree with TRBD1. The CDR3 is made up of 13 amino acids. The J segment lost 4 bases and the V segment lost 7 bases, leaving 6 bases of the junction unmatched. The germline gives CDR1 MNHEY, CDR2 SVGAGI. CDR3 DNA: TGTGCCAGCACCGAAGGACAGGTCTATGGCTACACCTTC. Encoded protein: CASTEGQVYGYTF.

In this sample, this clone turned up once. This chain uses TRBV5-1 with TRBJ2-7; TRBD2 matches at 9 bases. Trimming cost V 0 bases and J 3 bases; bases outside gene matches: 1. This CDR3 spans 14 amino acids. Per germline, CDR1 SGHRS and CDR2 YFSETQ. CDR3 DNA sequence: TGCGCCAGCAGCTTGGTTAGCGGGAGCTACGAGCAGTACTTC. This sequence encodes CASSLVSGSYEQYF.

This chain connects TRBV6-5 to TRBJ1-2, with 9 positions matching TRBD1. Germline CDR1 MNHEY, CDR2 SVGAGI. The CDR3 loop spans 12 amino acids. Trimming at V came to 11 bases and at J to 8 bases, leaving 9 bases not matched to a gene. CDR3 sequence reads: CASRGDRDGYTF. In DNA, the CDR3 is TGTGCCTCCAGGGGGGACAGGGACGGCTACACCTTC.

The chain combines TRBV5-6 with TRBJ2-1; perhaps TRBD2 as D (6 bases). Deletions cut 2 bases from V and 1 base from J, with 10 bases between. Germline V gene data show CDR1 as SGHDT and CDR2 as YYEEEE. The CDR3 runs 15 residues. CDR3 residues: CASSFGGSSYNEQFF. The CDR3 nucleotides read TGTGCCAGCAGCTTTGGGGGGAGTTCCTACAATGAGCAGTTCTTC.

The CDR3 loop is CASRAGGTLSYEQYF. As DNA, the CDR3 is TGTGCCAGCAGGGCAGGGGGGACACTATCCTACGAGCAGTACTTC. The gene calls are TRBV2 and TRBJ2-7; D possibly corresponds to TRBD1 (7 bases). This CDR3 spans 15 amino acids. V lost 6 bases and J 1 base, leaving 16 bases between the germline ends. CDR1 and CDR2 (germline): SNHLY, FYNNEI. Based on the CDR3 plus reference TRBV2 and TRBJ2-7, the full variable domain is EPEVTQTPSHQVTQMGQEVILRCVPISNHLYFYWYRQILGQKVEFLVSFYNNEISEKSEIFDDQFSVERPDGSNFTLKIRSTKLEDSAMYFCASRAGGTLSYEQYFGPGTRLTVT.

DNA of the CDR3: TGTGCCAGCAGTGAAGTAGCTAGCGGGAGTTACGAGCAGTACTTC. Protein product: CASSEVASGSYEQYF. V is TRBV2 and J is TRBJ2-7, with 10 bases lining up with TRBD2. J gave up 4 bases and V 1 base, and 4 bases lay outside the gene matches. The CDR3 contains 15 residues. Germline V gene lookup returns CDR1 SNHLY and CDR2 FYNNEI.

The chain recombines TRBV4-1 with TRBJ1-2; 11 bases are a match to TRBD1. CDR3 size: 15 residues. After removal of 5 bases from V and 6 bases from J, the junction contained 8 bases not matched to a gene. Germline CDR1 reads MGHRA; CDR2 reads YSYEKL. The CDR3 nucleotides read TGCGCCAGCAGCATAGGGGACAGGGGGAGGGATGGCTACACCTTC. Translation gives CASSIGDRGRDGYTF.

The CDR3 sequence: CASSYLGLAGVEYF. DNA for the CDR3: TGTGCCAGCAGTTACTTGGGACTAGCGGGAGTAGAGTACTTC. This chain uses TRBV6-2 or TRBV6-3 with TRBJ2-7; 14 nucleotides align to TRBD2. The CDR3 is 14 amino acids. Germline CDR1 and CDR2: MNHEY and SVGEGT. The trim removed 1 base at V and 11 bases at J, leaving 4 bases unmatched.

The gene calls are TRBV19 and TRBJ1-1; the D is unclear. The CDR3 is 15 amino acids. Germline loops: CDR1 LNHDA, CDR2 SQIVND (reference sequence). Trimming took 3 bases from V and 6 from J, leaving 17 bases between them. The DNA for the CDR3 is TGTGCCAGTAGTATGGTGCGCCCCGTGCTAGCTGAAGCTTTCTTT. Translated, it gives CASSMVRPVLAEAFF.

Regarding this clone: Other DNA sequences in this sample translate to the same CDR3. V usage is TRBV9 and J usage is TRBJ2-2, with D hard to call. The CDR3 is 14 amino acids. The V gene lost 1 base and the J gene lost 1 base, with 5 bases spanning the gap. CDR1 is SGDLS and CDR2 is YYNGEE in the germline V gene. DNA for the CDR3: TGTGCCAGCAGCGTAACCGGGAACACCGGGGAGCTGTTTTTT. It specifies CASSVTGNTGELFF.

The chain's CDR3 is CASSPLGERYTEAFF. The CDR3 DNA reads TGTGCCAGCTCACCTCTCGGGGAGCGGTACACTGAAGCTTTCTTT. The V gene is TRBV18, the J gene TRBJ1-1; no definite D call. V lost 3 bases to trimming and J lost 3 bases, with 14 bases between them. The CDR3 loop spans 15 amino acids. The germline gives CDR1 KGHSH, CDR2 LQKENI.

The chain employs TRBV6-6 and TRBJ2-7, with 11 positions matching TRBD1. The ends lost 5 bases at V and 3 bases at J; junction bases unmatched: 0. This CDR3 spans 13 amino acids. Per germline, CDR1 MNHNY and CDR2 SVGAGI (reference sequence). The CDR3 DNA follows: TGTGCCAGCAGTGGGACAGGGGGCTACGAGCAGTACTTC. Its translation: CASSGTGGYEQYF.

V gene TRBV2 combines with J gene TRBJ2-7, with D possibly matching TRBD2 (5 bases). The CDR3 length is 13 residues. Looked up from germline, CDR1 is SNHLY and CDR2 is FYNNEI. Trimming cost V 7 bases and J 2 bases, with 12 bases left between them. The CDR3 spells CASTLGGPYEQYF. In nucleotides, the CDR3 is TGTGCCAGCACCCTAGGCGGGCCCTACGAGCAGTACTTC.

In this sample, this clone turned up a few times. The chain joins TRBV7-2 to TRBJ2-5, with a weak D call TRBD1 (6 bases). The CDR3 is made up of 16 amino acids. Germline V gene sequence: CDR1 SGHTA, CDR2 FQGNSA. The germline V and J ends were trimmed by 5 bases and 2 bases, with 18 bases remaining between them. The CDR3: CASSPQRQVGQETQYF. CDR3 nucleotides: TGTGCCAGCAGCCCTCAACGACAGGTGGGACAAGAGACCCAGTACTTC.

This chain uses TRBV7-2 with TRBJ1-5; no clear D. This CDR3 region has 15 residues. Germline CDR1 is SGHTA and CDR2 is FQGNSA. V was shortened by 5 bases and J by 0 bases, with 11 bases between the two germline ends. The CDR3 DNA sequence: TGTGCCAGCAGCATGACGGGTTATAGCAATCAGCCCCAGCATTTT. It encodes CASSMTGYSNQPQHF.

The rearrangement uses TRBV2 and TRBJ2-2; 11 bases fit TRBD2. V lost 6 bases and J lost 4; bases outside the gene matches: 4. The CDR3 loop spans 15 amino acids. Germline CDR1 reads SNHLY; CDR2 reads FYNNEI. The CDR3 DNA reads TGTGCCAGCAGACCCACTAGCGGGAGCACCGGGGAGCTGTTTTTT. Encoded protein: CASRPTSGSTGELFF.

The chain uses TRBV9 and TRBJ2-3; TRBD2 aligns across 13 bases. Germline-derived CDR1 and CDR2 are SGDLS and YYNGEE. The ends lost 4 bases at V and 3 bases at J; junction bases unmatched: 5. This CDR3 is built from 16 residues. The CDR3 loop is CASSPGTSGTTDTQYF. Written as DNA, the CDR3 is TGTGCCAGCAGCCCCGGGACTAGCGGGACGACAGATACGCAGTATTTT.

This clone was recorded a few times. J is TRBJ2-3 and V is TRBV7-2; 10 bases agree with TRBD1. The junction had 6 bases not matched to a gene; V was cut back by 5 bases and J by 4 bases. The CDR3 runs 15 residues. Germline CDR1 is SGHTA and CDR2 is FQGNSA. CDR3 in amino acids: CASSPTGTGADTQYF. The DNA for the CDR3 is TGTGCCAGCAGCCCAACCGGGACAGGGGCAGATACGCAGTATTTT. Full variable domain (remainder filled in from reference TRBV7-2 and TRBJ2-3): GAGVSQSPSNKVTEKGKDVELRCDPISGHTALYWYRQSLGQGLEFLIYFQGNSAPDKSGLPSDRFSAERTGGSVSTLTIQRTQQEDSAVYLCASSPTGTGADTQYFGPGTRLTVL.

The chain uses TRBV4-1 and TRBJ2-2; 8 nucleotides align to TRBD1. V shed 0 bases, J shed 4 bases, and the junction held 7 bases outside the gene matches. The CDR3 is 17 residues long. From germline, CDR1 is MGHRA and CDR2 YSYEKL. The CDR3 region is CASSQDGQGAITGELFF. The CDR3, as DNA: TGCGCCAGCAGCCAAGATGGCCAGGGGGCGATCACCGGGGAGCTGTTTTTT.

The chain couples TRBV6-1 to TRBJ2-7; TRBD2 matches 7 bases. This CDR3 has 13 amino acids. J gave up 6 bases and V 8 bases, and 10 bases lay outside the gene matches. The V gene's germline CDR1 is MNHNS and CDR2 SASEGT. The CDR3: CASRATGGSEQYF. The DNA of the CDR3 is TGTGCCAGCCGTGCTACGGGAGGTAGCGAGCAGTACTTC.